These T cell receptor beta chains were read from a single sample in a study of control samples from healthy donors and cancer patients. The repertoire was sequenced with immunoSEQ multiplex PCR; TCRdb's copy has only in-frame clones and lacks some. The table includes around 50,000 clones, approximately 86% detected once. Sequencing was done on a sample of PBMCs. These receptors were taken from a woman in her forties or fifties with lung cancer. The CDR3 runs from the conserved cysteine through the conserved F or W. D genes are given only for firm matches. The size entry is marked missing in some rows and otherwise reads once, few, many or a size class.

v_gene,d_gene,abundance,j_gene,CDR3nt,CDR3aa
TRBV7-6,TRBD2,-,TRBJ2-1,TGTGCCAGCAGGACGAGCGGGGGCAATGAGCAGTTCTTC,CASRTSGGNEQFF
TRBV4-3,TRBD2,-,TRBJ2-3,TGCGCCAGCAGCCAAGGTGCTAGCGGGGGGGCAGATACGCAGTATTTT,CASSQGASGGADTQYF
TRBV14,TRBD2,-,TRBJ2-1,TGTGCCAGCAGCCTGTTAGCGGGGGTCTACAATGAGCAGTTCTTC,CASSLLAGVYNEQFF
TRBV7-6,-,few,TRBJ1-1,TGTGCCAGCAGCCCCCCCCGGGGAAGCTGGAACACTGAAGCTTTCTTT,CASSPPRGSWNTEAFF
TRBV6-5,TRBD1,-,TRBJ2-2,TGTGCCAGCAGTCGTCGACAGGGGGCGACCGGGGAGCTGTTTTTT,CASSRRQGATGELFF
TRBV7-2,-,-,TRBJ1-5,TGTGCCAGCAGCCATAGCCAAGGGGGTGGTCAGCCCCAGCATTTT,CASSHSQGGGQPQHF
TRBV4-3,-,-,TRBJ2-2,TGCGCCAGCAGCCAGGGGGTGACGATGGGACCCGGGGAGCTGTTTTTT,CASSQGVTMGPGELFF
TRBV11-2,-,-,TRBJ1-4,TGTGCCAGCAGCCGGGACAACAACGAAAAACTGTTTTTT,CASSRDNNEKLFF
TRBV6-6,-,-,TRBJ1-3,TGTGCCAGCAGCCCCGGGCTAGGTGGAAACACCATATATTTT,CASSPGLGGNTIYF
TRBV7-7,-,-,TRBJ1-1,TGTGCCAGCAGCACCGCGGGGGGGACTGAAGCTTTCTTT,CASSTAGGTEAFF
TRBV5-1,TRBD1,-,TRBJ2-7,TGCGCCAGCAGCATGCAGGGGGTTTCCTACGAGCAGTACTTC,CASSMQGVSYEQYF
TRBV28,-,-,TRBJ1-2,TGTGCCAGCAGTTTAACGGGGAATGGCTACACCTTC,CASSLTGNGYTF
TRBV15,-,-,TRBJ1-1,TGTGCCACCAGCAGAGGGACTGAAGCTTTCTTT,CATSRGTEAFF
TRBV7-9,TRBD1,-,TRBJ1-4,TGTGCCAGCAGCCCCTGGACAGGGGGCCATGAAAAACTGTTTTTT,CASSPWTGGHEKLFF
TRBV7-3,-,-,TRBJ2-3,TGTGCCAGCAGCTTAACTGGCACAGATACGCAGTATTTT,CASSLTGTDTQYF
TRBV2,-,-,TRBJ1-1,TGTGCCAGCAGCGCGGGACAGAACACTGAAGCTTTCTTT,CASSAGQNTEAFF
TRBV7-6,TRBD2,-,TRBJ2-7,TGTGCCAGCAGCCCAGGGACTAGCGGGGGGCTCTTCGAGCAGTACTTC,CASSPGTSGGLFEQYF
TRBV7-2,-,-,TRBJ1-2,TGTGCCAGCAGCTTAGTGGCAGTGGTTAACTATGGCTACACCTTC,CASSLVAVVNYGYTF
TRBV10-3,TRBD1,-,TRBJ1-2,TGTGCCATCAATACCGGGACAGGCGATAACTATGGCTACACCTTC,CAINTGTGDNYGYTF
TRBV2,-,few,TRBJ1-1,TGTGCCAGCAGTGACCCGGACAGATCTGAAGCTTTCTTT,CASSDPDRSEAFF
TRBV6-5,-,-,TRBJ1-3,TGTGCCAGCAGTTACGGCAGAATCAGCTCTGGAAACACCATATATTTT,CASSYGRISSGNTIYF
TRBV30,-,once,TRBJ1-2,TGTGCCTGGAGACTCACGCCGGGGACCCCCAACGATGGCTACACCTTC,CAWRLTPGTPNDGYTF
TRBV30,-,-,TRBJ2-7,TGTGCCTGGAGTACCTCCTACGAGCAGTACTTC,CAWSTSYEQYF
TRBV5-5,-,once,TRBJ2-1,TGTGCCAGCAGCCCGGGACATACAGGGATAGTCAATGAGCAGTTCTTC,CASSPGHTGIVNEQFF
TRBV7-9,-,-,TRBJ2-6,TGTGCCAGCAGCTGGGACTTATCTGGGGCCAACGTCCTGACTTTC,CASSWDLSGANVLTF
TRBV7-9,-,-,TRBJ1-3,TGTGCCAGCAGCTTCTCAGGGGACCAGGCGGACACCATATATTTT,CASSFSGDQADTIYF
TRBV4-3,TRBD1,-,TRBJ1-2,TGCGCCAGCAGCCACCGGACAGGGGTGGACTATGGCTACACCTTC,CASSHRTGVDYGYTF
TRBV28,TRBD1,-,TRBJ1-5,TGTGCCAGCAGAACGTACTCCAGGGGGATTGTTGGCAATCAGCCCCAGCATTTT,CASRTYSRGIVGNQPQHF
TRBV9,-,-,TRBJ1-1,TGTGCCAGCAGCGCTGGGACATCGAACACTGAAGCTTTCTTT,CASSAGTSNTEAFF
TRBV6-1,-,-,TRBJ1-2,TGTGCCAGCAGTGAAGGAAACAGCGGACCAGCTGTCTACACCTTC,CASSEGNSGPAVYTF
TRBV11-2,-,-,TRBJ2-5,TGTGCCAGCAGCGCCCAGGGGGGGGAAGAGACCCAGTACTTC,CASSAQGGEETQYF
TRBV7-2,TRBD1,-,TRBJ1-1,TGTGCCAGCAGCCAACCATGGGACAGGGCTGAAGCTTTCTTT,CASSQPWDRAEAFF
TRBV29-1,TRBD1,-,TRBJ2-7,TGCAGCGTTGATGAAGAGGGACAGAGCTCCTACGAGCAGTACTTC,CSVDEEGQSSYEQYF
TRBV18,-,few,TRBJ1-2,TGTGCCAGCTCACCCGGGACGGAGCGTGGACTAGGCTACACCTTC,CASSPGTERGLGYTF
TRBV7-9,-,-,TRBJ2-1,TGTGCCAGCAGCTTAGTTCGGGTGGATGAGCAGTTCTTC,CASSLVRVDEQFF
TRBV30,TRBD1,-,TRBJ1-2,TGTGCCTGGAGTGTACTAGGGACAGCGCGGACCTTC,CAWSVLGTARTF
TRBV5-1,TRBD1,-,TRBJ1-3,TGCGCCAGCAGCTTGGACAGGGGTGGAAACACCATATATTTT,CASSLDRGGNTIYF
TRBV7-6,-,-,TRBJ1-1,TGTGCCAGCAGAAAAACAAGAAACACTGAAGCTTTCTTT,CASRKTRNTEAFF
TRBV25-1,TRBD1,-,TRBJ2-7,TGTGCCAGCAGTGCAACACGGGACAGGGGCTACGAGCAGTACTTC,CASSATRDRGYEQYF
TRBV28,-,-,TRBJ2-7,TGTGCCAGCAGTCAAGGCGGGGAACGGAACGAGCAGTACTTC,CASSQGGERNEQYF
TRBV28,-,-,TRBJ2-1,TGTGCCAGCACCAAAAGAGGGCTCAATGAGCAGTTCTTC,CASTKRGLNEQFF
TRBV5-1,-,-,TRBJ2-2,TGCGCCAGCAGCTGGGGACCTTTGGGGTCCACCGGGGAGCTGTTTTTT,CASSWGPLGSTGELFF
TRBV28,-,-,TRBJ1-2,TGTGCCAGCAGTTTTTTTGGACAGACTAACTATGGCTACACCTTC,CASSFFGQTNYGYTF
TRBV6-5,TRBD1,-,TRBJ1-1,TGTGCCAGCAGTCTACAGGGGGCATACGACACTGAAGCTTTCTTT,CASSLQGAYDTEAFF
TRBV5-1,TRBD1,once,TRBJ2-7,TGCGCCAGCAGCTTCCCGACCCGGACAGGGGAACCCTACGAGCAGTACTTC,CASSFPTRTGEPYEQYF
TRBV19,-,-,TRBJ2-2,TGTGCCAGTAGTATTCCCGCTAGGGCGGGGTTGAGGGAGCTGTTTTTT,CASSIPARAGLRELFF
TRBV18,-,-,TRBJ1-2,TGTGCCAGCTCACCAACAGGGACCGCCTTGGACTATGGCTACACCTTC,CASSPTGTALDYGYTF
TRBV11-3,TRBD2,-,TRBJ2-1,TGTGCCAGCAGCTTAGCCTTCGGACTAGCGGGGAGCAATGAGCAGTTCTTC,CASSLAFGLAGSNEQFF
TRBV18,-,-,TRBJ1-2,TGTGCCAGCTCACCACTCCCAGGGGATGGCTACACCTTC,CASSPLPGDGYTF
TRBV11-3,TRBD2,-,TRBJ2-3,TGTGCCAGCAGCTTAGATCTTGAGGGAGGGACAGATACGCAGTATTTT,CASSLDLEGGTDTQYF
TRBV4-2,TRBD1,once,TRBJ1-1,TGTGCCAGCAGCCTTGGGACAGGGTCGCCTGAAGCTTTCTTT,CASSLGTGSPEAFF
TRBV7-2,-,-,TRBJ1-1,TGTGCCAGCAGGTGGACCGGGAACACTGAAGCTTTCTTT,CASRWTGNTEAFF
TRBV19,-,-,TRBJ1-1,TGTGCCAGTAGTAGGGGAACTGAAGCTTTCTTT,CASSRGTEAFF